This TCR beta chain was sequenced in a study of control samples from healthy donors and cancer patients. The data were produced by immunoSEQ multiplex PCR, yet TCRdb's version contains in-frame clones alone and is incomplete. The table includes under 70,000 clones, 90% to 97% detected once. The CDR3 has 13 amino acids. Trimming took off 7 bases at V and 0 bases at J, with 10 bases between the two ends. Germline V gene data show CDR1 as SQVTM and CDR2 as ANQGSEA. Sequenced sample: blood. The TCR sequence derives from a woman younger than 35 in good health. V gene TRBV29-1 combines with J gene TRBJ2-1; tentative D call: TRBD1 (6 bases). The CDR3 nucleotides are TGCAGCGCCGGGACAACCTCCTACAATGAGCAGTTCTTC. This sequence encodes CSAGTTSYNEQFF.